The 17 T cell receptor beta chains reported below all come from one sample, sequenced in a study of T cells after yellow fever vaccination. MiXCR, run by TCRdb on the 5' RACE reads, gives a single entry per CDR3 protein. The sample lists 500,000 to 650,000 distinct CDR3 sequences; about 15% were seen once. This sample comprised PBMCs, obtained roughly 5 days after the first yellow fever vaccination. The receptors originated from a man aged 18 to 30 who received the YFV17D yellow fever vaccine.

CDR3 bases: TGCAGTGCTAGTCGGGGGGCGTCCTACGAGCAGTACTTC. This encodes CSASRGASYEQYF. V is TRBV20-1 and J is TRBJ2-7; tentative D call: TRBD2 (7 bases). From germline, CDR1 is DFQATT and CDR2 SNEGSKA (reference sequence). The CDR3 length is 13 residues. Trimming removed 3 bases at V and 1 base at J, with 10 bases between.

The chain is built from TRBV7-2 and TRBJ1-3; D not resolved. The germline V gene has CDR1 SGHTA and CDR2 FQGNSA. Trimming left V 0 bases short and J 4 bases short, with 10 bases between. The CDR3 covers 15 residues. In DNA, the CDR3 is TGTGCCAGCAGCTTAGCTCTCGGGCCCGGAAACACCATATATTTT. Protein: CASSLALGPGNTIYF.

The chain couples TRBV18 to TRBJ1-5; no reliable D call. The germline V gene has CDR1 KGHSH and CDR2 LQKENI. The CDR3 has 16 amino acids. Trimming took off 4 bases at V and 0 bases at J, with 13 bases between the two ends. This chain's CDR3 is CASSREAPYSNQPQHF. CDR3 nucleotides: TGTGCCAGCTCACGTGAGGCCCCTTATAGCAATCAGCCCCAGCATTTT.

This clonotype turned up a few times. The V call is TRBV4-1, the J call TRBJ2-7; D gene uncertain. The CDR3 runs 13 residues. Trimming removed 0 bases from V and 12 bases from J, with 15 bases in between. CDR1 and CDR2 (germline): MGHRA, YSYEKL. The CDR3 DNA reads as TGCGCCAGCAGCCAAGATGAATTCGACGAGAGGTACTTC. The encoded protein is CASSQDEFDERYF.

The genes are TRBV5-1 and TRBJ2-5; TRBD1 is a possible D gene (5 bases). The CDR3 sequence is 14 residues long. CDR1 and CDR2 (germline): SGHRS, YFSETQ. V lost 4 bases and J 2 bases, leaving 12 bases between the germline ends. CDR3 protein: CASSLATAQETQYF. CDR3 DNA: TGCGCCAGCAGCCTGGCGACAGCTCAAGAGACCCAGTACTTC. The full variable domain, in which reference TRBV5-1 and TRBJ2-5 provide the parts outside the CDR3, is KAGVTQTPRYLIKTRGQQVTLSCSPISGHRSVSWYQQTPGQGLQFLFEYFSETQRNKGNFPGRFSGRQFSNSRSEMNVSTLELGDSALYLCASSLATAQETQYFGPGTRLLVL.

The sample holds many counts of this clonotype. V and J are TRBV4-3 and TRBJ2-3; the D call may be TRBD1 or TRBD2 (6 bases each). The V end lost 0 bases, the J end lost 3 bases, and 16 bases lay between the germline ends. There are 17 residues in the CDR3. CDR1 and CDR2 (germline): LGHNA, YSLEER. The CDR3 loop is CASSQEPETGGTDTQYF. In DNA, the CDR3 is TGCGCCAGCAGCCAAGAACCTGAGACAGGAGGGACAGATACGCAGTATTTT.

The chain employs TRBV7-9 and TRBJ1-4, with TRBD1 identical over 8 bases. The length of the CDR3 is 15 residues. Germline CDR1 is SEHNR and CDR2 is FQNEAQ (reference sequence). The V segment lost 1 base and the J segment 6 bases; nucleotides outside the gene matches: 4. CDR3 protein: CASSLVMTGDEKLFF. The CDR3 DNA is TGTGCCAGCAGCTTAGTTATGACAGGGGATGAAAAACTGTTTTTT.

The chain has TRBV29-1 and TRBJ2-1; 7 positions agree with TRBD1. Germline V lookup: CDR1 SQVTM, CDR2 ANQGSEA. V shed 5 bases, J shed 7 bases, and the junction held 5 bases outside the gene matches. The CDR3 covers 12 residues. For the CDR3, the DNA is TGCAGCGTTTTACAGGGGTGGAATGAGCAGTTCTTC. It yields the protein CSVLQGWNEQFF.

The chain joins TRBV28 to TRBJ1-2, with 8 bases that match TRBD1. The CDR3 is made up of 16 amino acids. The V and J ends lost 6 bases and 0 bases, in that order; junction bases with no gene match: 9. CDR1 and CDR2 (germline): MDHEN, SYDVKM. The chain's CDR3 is CASSGQGISPNYGYTF. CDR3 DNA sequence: TGTGCCAGCAGCGGACAGGGCATTTCACCTAACTATGGCTACACCTTC.

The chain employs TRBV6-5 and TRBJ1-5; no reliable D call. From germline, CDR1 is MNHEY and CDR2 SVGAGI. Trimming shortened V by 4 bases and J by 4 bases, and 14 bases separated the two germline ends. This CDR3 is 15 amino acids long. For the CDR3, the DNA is TGTGCCAGCAGTTCGGCGGGTGGCACTAATCAGCCCCAGCATTTT. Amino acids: CASSSAGGTNQPQHF.

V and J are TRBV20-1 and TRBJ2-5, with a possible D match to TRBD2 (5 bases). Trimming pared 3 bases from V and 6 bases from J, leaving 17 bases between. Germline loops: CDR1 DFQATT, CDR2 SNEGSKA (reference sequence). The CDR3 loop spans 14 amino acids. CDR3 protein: CSASPMPSTKTQYF. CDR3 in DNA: TGCAGTGCTAGCCCTATGCCTAGCACGAAGACCCAGTACTTC.

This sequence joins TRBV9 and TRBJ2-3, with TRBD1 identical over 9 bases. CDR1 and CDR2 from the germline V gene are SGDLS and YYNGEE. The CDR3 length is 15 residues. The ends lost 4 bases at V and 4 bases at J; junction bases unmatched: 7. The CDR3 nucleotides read TGTGCCAGCAGCTCGGGACAGGGTTGGTCAGATACGCAGTATTTT. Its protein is CASSSGQGWSDTQYF.

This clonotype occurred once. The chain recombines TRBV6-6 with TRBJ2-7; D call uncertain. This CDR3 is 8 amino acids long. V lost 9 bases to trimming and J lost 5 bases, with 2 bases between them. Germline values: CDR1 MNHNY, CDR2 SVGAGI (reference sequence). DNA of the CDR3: TGTGCCAGGGACGAGCAGTACGTC. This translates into CARDEQYV.

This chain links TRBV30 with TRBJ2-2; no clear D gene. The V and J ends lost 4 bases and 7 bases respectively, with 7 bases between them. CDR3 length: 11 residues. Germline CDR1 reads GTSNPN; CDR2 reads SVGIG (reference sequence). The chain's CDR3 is CAWKDVGELFF. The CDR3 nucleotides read TGTGCCTGGAAGGATGTCGGGGAGCTGTTTTTT.

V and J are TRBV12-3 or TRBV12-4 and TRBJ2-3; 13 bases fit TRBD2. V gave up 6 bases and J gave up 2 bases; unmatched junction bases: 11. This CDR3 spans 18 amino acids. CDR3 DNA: TGTGCCAGCAGCCCTAGGACTAGCGGGGGAGTCGACACAGATACGCAGTATTTT. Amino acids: CASSPRTSGGVDTDTQYF.

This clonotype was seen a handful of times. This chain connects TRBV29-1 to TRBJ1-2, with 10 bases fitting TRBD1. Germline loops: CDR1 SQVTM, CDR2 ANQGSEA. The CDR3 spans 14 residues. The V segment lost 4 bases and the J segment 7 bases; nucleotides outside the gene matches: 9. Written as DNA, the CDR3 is TGCAGCGTTGCCCACAGACAGGGGGCTGGTGGCTACACCTTC. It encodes CSVAHRQGAGGYTF.

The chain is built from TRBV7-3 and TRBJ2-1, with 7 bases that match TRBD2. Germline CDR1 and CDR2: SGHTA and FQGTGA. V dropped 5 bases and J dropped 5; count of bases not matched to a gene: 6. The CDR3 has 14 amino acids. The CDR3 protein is CASSARDYDNEQFF. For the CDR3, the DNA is TGTGCCAGCAGCGCCCGGGACTATGACAATGAGCAGTTCTTC.